What follows are 27 T cell receptor beta chains derived from one specimen sequenced in a study of cytomegalovirus exposure and HLA in healthy donors. A multiplex PCR was run with 60 Vbeta primers and 13 Jbeta primers. TCRdb keeps only in-frame clones here, not all; method: immunoSEQ multiplex PCR. The table lists 30,000 to 40,000 clones, 65% to 90% of them singletons. Sequenced: PBMCs. These receptors were collected from a woman aged 18 to 35 in good health and CMV-seronegative.

J is TRBJ2-1 and V is TRBV7-8, with D maybe TRBD2 (6 bases). Between the trimmed V and J ends, which lost 5 bases and 3 bases, there was a span of 17 bases. The germline V gene has CDR1 SGHVS and CDR2 FQNEAQ. The CDR3 has 16 residues. CDR3 sequence (DNA): TGTGCCAGCAGCCTCGGTACCTTAGCGGACTACAATGAGCAGTTCTTC. This codes for CASSLGTLADYNEQFF.

The chain combines TRBV7-2 with TRBJ2-1; 12 nucleotides align to TRBD2. The CDR3 has 14 amino acids. Trimming at V came to 5 bases and at J to 10 bases, leaving 6 bases not matched to a gene. CDR1 and CDR2 from the germline V gene are SGHTA and FQGNSA. CDR3: CASSQTSGSPEQFF. The DNA of the CDR3 is TGTGCCAGCAGCCAGACTAGCGGGAGTCCCGAGCAGTTCTTC.

The rearrangement uses TRBV5-1 and TRBJ1-4; D not certain. V was pared by 0 bases and J by 12 bases, with 12 bases between. This CDR3 is 13 amino acids long. Germline CDR1 SGHRS, CDR2 YFSETQ. In nucleotides, the CDR3 is TGCGCCAGCAGCTTGGCCGGAGCGAAAGAACTGTTTTTT. It translates to CASSLAGAKELFF.

This clone was seen a handful of times. The rearrangement joins TRBV15 to TRBJ1-2, with D possibly matching TRBD1 (6 bases). V shed 4 bases and J shed 5 bases, with 20 bases lying between them. The CDR3 is made up of 16 amino acids. CDR1 LNHNV and CDR2 YYDKDF come from the germline V gene (reference sequence). The CDR3 region is CATSKGGDAEVYGYTF. Here the CDR3 DNA reads TGTGCCACCAGCAAAGGGGGGGACGCGGAGGTATATGGCTACACCTTC. Filled out from reference TRBV15 and TRBJ1-2, the complete variable domain reads DAMVIQNPRYQVTQFGKPVTLSCSQTLNHNVMYWYQQKSSQAPKLLFHYYDKDFNNEADTPDNFQSRRPNTSFCFLDIRSPGLGDTAMYLCATSKGGDAEVYGYTFGSGTRLTVV.

V and J are TRBV28 and TRBJ2-5, with D possibly TRBD1 on 5 matching bases. The J call could be wrong; TRBJ2-7 is a better fit for the DNA end. The germline V gene encodes CDR1 MDHEN and CDR2 SYDVKM. CDR3 length equals 13 residues. CDR3 protein: CASSTGIPYEQYF. The CDR3 region has the DNA TGTGCCAGCAGCACAGGTATCCCCTACGAGCAGTACTTC.

V is TRBV28 and J is TRBJ2-7, with D possibly being TRBD2 (5 bases). The CDR3 is made up of 15 amino acids. Germline V gene sequence: CDR1 MDHEN, CDR2 SYDVKM. V lost 3 bases, J lost 0 bases, and 12 bases lay in between. The CDR3 region has the DNA TGTGCCAGCAGTTTTGTCGGACTGAGCTCCTACGAGCAGTACTTC. It specifies CASSFVGLSSYEQYF. Full variable domain (remainder filled in from reference TRBV28 and TRBJ2-7): DVKVTQSSRYLVKRTGEKVFLECVQDMDHENMFWYRQDPGLGLRLIYFSYDVKMKEKGDIPEGYSVSREKKERFSLILESASTNQTSMYLCASSFVGLSSYEQYFGPGTRLTVT.

The chain joins TRBV15 to TRBJ2-3; D is undetermined. The CDR3 length is 12 residues. Trimming removed 4 bases at V and 5 bases at J, with 7 bases between. CDR1 and CDR2 from the germline V gene are LNHNV and YYDKDF (reference sequence). DNA for the CDR3: TGTGCCACCAGCACCCCAAAAGATACGCAGTATTTT. Protein product: CATSTPKDTQYF.

Concerning this clone itself: The sample contains more than one DNA sequence encoding this CDR3. The chain carries TRBV5-6 and TRBJ2-3; unclear D gene. The CDR3 has 15 amino acids. Germline V gene sequence: CDR1 SGHDT, CDR2 YYEEEE. The V end lost 4 bases, the J end lost 2 bases, and 14 bases lay between the germline ends. The CDR3 is CASSQSSLITDTQYF. In DNA, the CDR3 is TGTGCCAGCAGCCAGTCCTCTCTTATCACAGATACGCAGTATTTT.

V gene TRBV6-6 combines with J gene TRBJ1-5; D possibly corresponds to TRBD1 (6 bases). V was cut by 6 bases and J by 6 bases, with 21 bases left in between. This CDR3 has 16 residues. Germline CDR1 is MNHNY and CDR2 is SVGAGI (reference sequence). CDR3 DNA sequence: TGTGCCAGCAGCCGGCAGACAGGAATTGGCATTCAGCCCCAGCATTTT. It yields the protein CASSRQTGIGIQPQHF.

The table lists this clone with a count of one. This chain links TRBV5-1 with TRBJ2-7; D might be TRBD1 (5 bases). This CDR3 contains 13 residues. V lost 4 bases, J lost 6 bases, and 14 bases lay in between. Germline CDR1 SGHRS, CDR2 YFSETQ. The chain's CDR3 is CASSPTVNCEQYF. The CDR3 nucleotides are TGCGCCAGCAGCCCGACAGTCAATTGCGAGCAGTACTTC.

The rearrangement uses TRBV9 and TRBJ1-6; D call uncertain. Trimming stripped 7 bases from V and 5 bases from J, with 7 bases between. This CDR3 spans 12 amino acids. Germline CDR1 reads SGDLS; CDR2 reads YYNGEE. The CDR3 spells CASGPDNSPLHF. As DNA, the CDR3 is TGTGCCAGCGGTCCAGATAATTCACCCCTCCACTTT.

The chain joins TRBV30 to TRBJ2-7; 10 nucleotides match TRBD1. Germline V gene lookup returns CDR1 GTSNPN and CDR2 SVGIG (reference sequence). The CDR3 is 13 residues long. V was pared by 5 bases and J by 6 bases, with 7 bases of the junction left unmatched. CDR3 loop: CAWEMTGGSEQYF. The CDR3 DNA reads TGTGCCTGGGAGATGACAGGGGGCAGCGAGCAGTACTTC.

The chain has TRBV7-2 and TRBJ2-7, with 10 positions matching TRBD2. CDR3 length: 15 amino acids. Trimming took 5 bases from V and 2 from J; bases not matched to a gene: 6. From germline, CDR1 is SGHTA and CDR2 FQGNSA. The CDR3 coding sequence is TGTGCCAGCAGCCCAAATAGCGGGGGGACCTACGAGCAGTACTTC. This sequence encodes CASSPNSGGTYEQYF.

The chain links TRBV14 to TRBJ2-1, with TRBD2 identical over 8 bases. Germline assignment: CDR1 SGHDN and CDR2 FVKESK. V shed 3 bases, J shed 4 bases, and the junction held 5 bases outside the gene matches. The CDR3 is made up of 15 amino acids. CDR3 in DNA: TGTGCCAGCAGCCAGACTAGCGCATTTTACAATGAGCAGTTCTTC. Amino acid sequence: CASSQTSAFYNEQFF. Looking up the rest from reference TRBV14 and TRBJ2-1 gives the full variable domain: EAGVTQFPSHSVIEKGQTVTLRCDPISGHDNLYWYRRVMGKEIKFLLHFVKESKQDESGMPNNRFLAERTGGTYSTLKVQPAELEDSGVYFCASSQTSAFYNEQFFGPGTRLTVL.

The chain links TRBV6-4 to TRBJ2-1; possibly TRBD1 for D (5 bases). V was pared by 4 bases and J by 5 bases, with 9 bases between. This CDR3 region has 13 residues. Germline V gives CDR1 MRHNA, CDR2 SNTAGT. CDR3 nucleotides: TGTGCCAGCAGTGCGGACACCAACAATGAGCAGTTCTTC. Protein sequence: CASSADTNNEQFF.

V and J are TRBV19 and TRBJ1-2; D unclear. Deletions cut 7 bases from V and 8 bases from J, with 8 bases between. Germline CDR1 is LNHDA and CDR2 is SQIVND (reference sequence). There are 10 residues in the CDR3. The CDR3 is CASKSGGYTF. Here the CDR3 DNA reads TGTGCCAGTAAGAGCGGGGGCTACACCTTC.

Note on this clone: At one boundary the junction diverges from the germline segment, which might be a read error. The chain recombines TRBV15 with TRBJ2-5, with D possibly matching TRBD2 (5 bases). The J call could be wrong; TRBJ2-7 is a better fit for the DNA end. The CDR3 covers 14 residues. Looked up from germline, CDR1 is LNHNV and CDR2 is YYDKDF (reference sequence). The CDR3 region is CATSRGGEGYEQYF. Here the CDR3 DNA reads TGTGCCACCAGTAGAGGAGGAGAGGGCTACGAGCAGTACTTC.

The chain has TRBV7-6 and TRBJ1-2; 8 bases match TRBD1. CDR1 and CDR2 (germline): SGHVS, FNYEAQ. V shed 5 bases and J 6 bases; nucleotides not matched to a gene: 8. This CDR3 has 14 residues. CDR3 protein: CASSPYTGGDGYTF. CDR3 coding DNA: TGTGCCAGCAGCCCCTACACAGGGGGGGATGGCTACACCTTC.

The chain links TRBV7-9 to TRBJ2-3; possibly TRBD2 for D (6 bases). Germline V CDR1 and CDR2: SEHNR, FQNEAQ (reference sequence). The CDR3 sequence is 15 residues long. V was pared by 5 bases and J by 4 bases, with 16 bases between. The CDR3 coding sequence is TGTGCCAGCAGCACGGAGGGACTTCCCGCAGATACGCAGTATTTT. Translation gives CASSTEGLPADTQYF.

This rearrangement joins TRBV19 to TRBJ1-5; D not resolved. Trimming stripped 2 bases from V and 4 bases from J, with 9 bases between. Germline loops: CDR1 LNHDA, CDR2 SQIVND (reference sequence). This CDR3 is built from 14 residues. The CDR3 bases are TGTGCCAGTAGTATAAGAGCGGGGAATCAGCCCCAGCATTTT. It encodes CASSIRAGNQPQHF.

The chain is built from TRBV14 and TRBJ2-5, with D tentatively TRBD2 (5 bases). The CDR3 sequence is 16 residues long. Germline CDR1 and CDR2: SGHDN and FVKESK. V lost 1 base and J lost 4, with 16 bases in between. Written as DNA, the CDR3 is TGTGCCAGCAGCCAAGGGGGAGAGGGTTCGGTAGAGACCCAGTACTTC. This sequence encodes CASSQGGEGSVETQYF.

The gene calls are TRBV6-1 and TRBJ1-5, with D possibly TRBD1 on 5 matching bases. The CDR3 consists of 13 residues. Trimming removed 9 bases at V and 1 base at J, with 10 bases between. Germline loops: CDR1 MNHNS, CDR2 SASEGT. The CDR3 DNA follows: TGTGCCAGTGGGGACTCCAGCAATCAGCCCCAGCATTTT. Its protein is CASGDSSNQPQHF.

V is TRBV6-4 and J is TRBJ2-2, with 9 bases that match TRBD2. CDR1 and CDR2 (germline): MRHNA, SNTAGT. The CDR3 is 16 amino acids. V lost 5 bases to trimming and J lost 6 bases; unmatched junction nucleotides: 10. The CDR3 region is CASSPDSGRGPGELFF. CDR3 sequence (DNA): TGTGCCAGCAGTCCCGATAGCGGGAGAGGCCCCGGGGAGCTGTTTTTT.

This sequence joins TRBV19 and TRBJ1-5; 8 bases are a match to TRBD1. The germline CDR1 and CDR2 sequences are LNHDA and SQIVND (reference sequence). V lost 7 bases to trimming and J lost 6 bases; unmatched junction nucleotides: 8. The CDR3 totals 14 residues. The CDR3 spells CASNLQGVSQPQHF. CDR3 coding DNA: TGTGCCAGTAACCTACAGGGGGTAAGTCAGCCCCAGCATTTT.

The chain recombines TRBV27 with TRBJ1-3, with no clear D. Trimming removed 3 bases at V and 6 bases at J, with 9 bases between. The CDR3 has 13 amino acids. CDR1 is MNHEY, CDR2 SMNVEV, per germline (reference sequence). The CDR3 bases are TGTGCCAGCAGTTTTGCTAGATCAAACACCATATATTTT. Amino acids: CASSFARSNTIYF.

This clone was seen a handful of times. This chain uses TRBV5-6 with TRBJ1-2, with 8 nucleotides matching TRBD1. CDR1 is SGHDT and CDR2 is YYEEEE in the germline V gene. The trim removed 4 bases at V and 8 bases at J, leaving 10 bases unmatched. This CDR3 spans 14 amino acids. CDR3 loop: CASSPQTGDLGYTF. The CDR3 DNA follows: TGTGCCAGCAGCCCTCAGACAGGGGATCTGGGCTACACCTTC.

The rearrangement links TRBV11-1 to TRBJ1-6, with D perhaps matching TRBD1 (6 bases). The CDR3 spans 17 residues. Trimming removed 5 bases at V and 6 bases at J, with 20 bases between. Germline CDR1 SGHAT, CDR2 FQDESV (reference sequence). Written as DNA, the CDR3 is TGTGCCAGCAGCCTAGGACCGCCGGGACATCCTAATTCACCCCTCCACTTT. Protein product: CASSLGPPGHPNSPLHF.